This T cell receptor (beta chain) was obtained from a study of blood T cell repertoires in COVID-19. Study summary: COVID-19 samples collected from the United States, Italy and Spain covered acute and convalescent phases.

The CDR3 is 13 residues long. Per germline, CDR1 SGHTA and CDR2 FQGNSA. J was trimmed by 6 bases and V by 3 bases; bases with no gene match: 4. The protocol was immunoSEQ multiplex PCR, while the TCRdb copy is restricted to in-frame clones and leaves out a portion. The repertoire consists of about 300,000 clones, with over 70% occurring once and the leading ten covering 0.95% to 1.5%. This receptor was obtained from a woman aged 45-59 years with acute or convalescent COVID-19. Sequencing was done on a sample of peripheral blood. The V call is TRBV7-2, the J call TRBJ1-1; 7 bases are shared with TRBD1. The CDR3 region is CASSFVGQAEAFF. CDR3 bases: TGTGCCAGCAGCTTTGTAGGACAGGCTGAAGCTTTCTTT.